Shown below are 6 T cell receptor beta chains from a single sample sequenced in a study of blood T cell repertoires in COVID-19. Libraries were prepared by immunoSEQ multiplex PCR; TCRdb keeps only in-frame clonotypes and omits some of them. The sample includes around 140,000 clones, about 89% of them seen just once. Source material: peripheral blood. The source is a man in his fifties or sixties with COVID-19, enrolled during active disease.

This clone was observed a single time. The chain employs TRBV5-1 and TRBJ1-1; weak D call: TRBD1 (6 bases). The length of the CDR3 is 15 residues. Germline CDR1 is SGHRS and CDR2 is YFSETQ. Trimming removed 4 bases at V and 2 bases at J, with 15 bases between. This chain's CDR3 is CASSGAGTPNTEAFF. CDR3 in DNA: TGCGCCAGCAGCGGGGCCGGGACACCAAACACTGAAGCTTTCTTT.

The rearrangement uses TRBV3-1 (or the pseudogene TRBV3-2) and TRBJ2-1; 9 nucleotides match TRBD2. The V segment lost 4 bases and the J segment 4 bases; nucleotides outside the gene matches: 5. The germline CDR1 and CDR2 sequences are LGHDT and YNNKEL (reference sequence). The CDR3 runs 15 residues. CDR3 residues: CASSPKRGAYNEQFF. In DNA form, the CDR3 reads TGTGCCAGCAGCCCTAAGCGGGGGGCTTACAATGAGCAGTTCTTC.

The chain combines TRBV5-4 with TRBJ2-3; D is possibly TRBD1 (5 bases). This CDR3 contains 16 residues. Trimming left V 3 bases short and J 0 bases short, with 14 bases between. Germline-derived CDR1 and CDR2 are SGHNT and YYREEE (reference sequence). CDR3 coding DNA: TGTGCCAGCAGCTCAAGGCTGGACATAAGCACAGATACGCAGTATTTT. Amino acid sequence: CASSSRLDISTDTQYF.

The V call is TRBV30, the J call TRBJ2-7; 10 nucleotides match TRBD2. After removal of 3 bases from V and 5 bases from J, the junction contained 13 bases not matched to a gene. Per the germline V gene, CDR1 is GTSNPN and CDR2 is SVGIG (reference sequence). The CDR3 is made up of 16 amino acids. The CDR3 loop is CAWRVKGAGGPHEQYF. DNA of the CDR3: TGTGCCTGGAGAGTCAAGGGAGCGGGGGGGCCGCACGAGCAGTACTTC.

The V and J genes are TRBV6-5 and TRBJ1-5, with 7 positions matching TRBD1. Losses at the gene ends were 5 bases for V and 0 bases for J; bases not matched to a gene: 4. The CDR3 has 15 residues. The germline V gene has CDR1 MNHEY and CDR2 SVGAGI. CDR3 region: CASSKTGNSNQPQHF. CDR3 nucleotides: TGTGCCAGCAGTAAGACAGGGAATAGCAATCAGCCCCAGCATTTT.

This chain uses TRBV5-6 with TRBJ2-7; D call uncertain. V lost 2 bases to trimming and J lost 4 bases, with 16 bases between them. The CDR3 is 15 amino acids. CDR1 and CDR2 from the germline V gene are SGHDT and YYEEEE. In DNA form, the CDR3 reads TGTGCCAGCAGCTTCAATCGCCCTTTGGCTTACGAGCAGTACTTC. Residues: CASSFNRPLAYEQYF.